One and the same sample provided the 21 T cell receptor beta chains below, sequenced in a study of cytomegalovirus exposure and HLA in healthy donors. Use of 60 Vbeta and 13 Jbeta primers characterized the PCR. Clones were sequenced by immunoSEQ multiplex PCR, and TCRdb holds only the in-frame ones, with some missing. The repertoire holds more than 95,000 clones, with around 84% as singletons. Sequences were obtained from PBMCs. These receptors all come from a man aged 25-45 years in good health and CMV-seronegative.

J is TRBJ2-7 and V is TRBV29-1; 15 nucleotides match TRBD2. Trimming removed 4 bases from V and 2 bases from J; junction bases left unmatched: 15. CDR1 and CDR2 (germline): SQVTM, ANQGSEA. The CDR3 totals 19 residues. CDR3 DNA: TGCAGCGTTGTTGGGGGACTAGCGGGGGGCCCTGGGACTGCCTACGAGCAGTACTTC. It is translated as CSVVGGLAGGPGTAYEQYF.

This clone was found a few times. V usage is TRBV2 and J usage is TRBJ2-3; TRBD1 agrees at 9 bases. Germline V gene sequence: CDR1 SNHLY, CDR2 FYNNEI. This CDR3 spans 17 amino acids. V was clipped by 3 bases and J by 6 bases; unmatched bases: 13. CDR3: CASSDYDGGQGLDTQYF. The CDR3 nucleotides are TGTGCCAGCAGTGATTATGACGGGGGACAGGGTTTGGATACGCAGTATTTT.

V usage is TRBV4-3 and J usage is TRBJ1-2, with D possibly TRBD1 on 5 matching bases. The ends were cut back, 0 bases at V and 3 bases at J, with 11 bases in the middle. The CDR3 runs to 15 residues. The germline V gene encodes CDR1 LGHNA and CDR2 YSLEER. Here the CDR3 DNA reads TGCGCCAGCAGCCAAGATAGCGGGGCGGACTATGGCTACACCTTC. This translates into CASSQDSGADYGYTF.

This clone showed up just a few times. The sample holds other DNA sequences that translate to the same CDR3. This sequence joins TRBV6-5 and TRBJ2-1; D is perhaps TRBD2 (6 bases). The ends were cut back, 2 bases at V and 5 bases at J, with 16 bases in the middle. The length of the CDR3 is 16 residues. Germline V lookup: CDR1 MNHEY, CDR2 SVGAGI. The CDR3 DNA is TGTGCCAGCAGTTACGAGTCAGGAGGGTGGGACAATGAGCAGTTCTTC. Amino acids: CASSYESGGWDNEQFF.

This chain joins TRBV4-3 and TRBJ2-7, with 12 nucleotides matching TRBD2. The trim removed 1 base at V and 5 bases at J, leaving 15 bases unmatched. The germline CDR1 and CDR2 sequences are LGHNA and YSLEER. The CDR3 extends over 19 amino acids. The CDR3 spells CASSQGVEPSGGAGDEQYF. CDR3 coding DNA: TGCGCCAGCAGCCAAGGAGTTGAACCTAGCGGGGGGGCCGGGGACGAGCAGTACTTC.

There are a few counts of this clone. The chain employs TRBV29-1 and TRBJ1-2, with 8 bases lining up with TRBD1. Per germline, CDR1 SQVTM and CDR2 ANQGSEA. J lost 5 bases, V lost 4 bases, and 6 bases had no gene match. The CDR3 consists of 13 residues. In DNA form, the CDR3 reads TGCAGCGTTGCCGGGACAGGAGATTATGGCTACACCTTC. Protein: CSVAGTGDYGYTF.

The CDR3 sequence is CASSHRTGDEQYF. The CDR3 coding sequence is TGTGCCAGCAGCCACCGGACAGGGGACGAGCAGTACTTC. The chain joins TRBV11-3 to TRBJ2-7; 9 bases agree with TRBD1. The CDR3 has 13 residues. Losses at the gene ends were 5 bases for V and 5 bases for J; bases not matched to a gene: 4. The germline V gene has CDR1 SGHNT and CDR2 YENEEA.

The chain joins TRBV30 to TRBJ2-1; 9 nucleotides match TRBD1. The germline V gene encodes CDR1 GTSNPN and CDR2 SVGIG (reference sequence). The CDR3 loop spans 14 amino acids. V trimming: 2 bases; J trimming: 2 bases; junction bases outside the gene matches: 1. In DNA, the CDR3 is TGTGCCTGGAGTCGGGACAGGGCCTACAATGAGCAGTTCTTC. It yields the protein CAWSRDRAYNEQFF.

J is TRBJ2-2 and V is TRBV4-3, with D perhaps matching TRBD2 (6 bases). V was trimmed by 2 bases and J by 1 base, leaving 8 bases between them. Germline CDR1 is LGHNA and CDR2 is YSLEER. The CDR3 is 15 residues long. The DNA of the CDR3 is TGCGCCAGCAGCCAACTGGGGGGGAACACCGGGGAGCTGTTTTTT. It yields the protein CASSQLGGNTGELFF.

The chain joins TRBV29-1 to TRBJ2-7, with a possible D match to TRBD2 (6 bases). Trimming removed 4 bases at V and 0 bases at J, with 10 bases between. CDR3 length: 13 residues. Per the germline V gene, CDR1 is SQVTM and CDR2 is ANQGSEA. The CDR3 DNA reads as TGCAGCGTTGGGAGCGGGCACTCCTACGAGCAGTACTTC. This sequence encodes CSVGSGHSYEQYF.

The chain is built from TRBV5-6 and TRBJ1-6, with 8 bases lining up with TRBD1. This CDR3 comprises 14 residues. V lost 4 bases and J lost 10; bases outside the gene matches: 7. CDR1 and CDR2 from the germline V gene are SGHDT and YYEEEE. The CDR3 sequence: CASSGGTGGSPLHF. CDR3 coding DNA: TGTGCCAGCAGCGGAGGGACAGGAGGATCACCCCTCCACTTT.

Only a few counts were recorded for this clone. DNA of the CDR3: TGTGCCAGCTCAGTCAATCAGGGGGACTATGGCTACACCTTC. It encodes CASSVNQGDYGYTF. The chain joins TRBV18 to TRBJ1-2; TRBD1 agrees at 7 bases. V gave up 5 bases and J gave up 3 bases; unmatched junction bases: 6. The CDR3 runs to 14 residues. The germline gives CDR1 KGHSH, CDR2 LQKENI.

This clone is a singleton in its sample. Here the CDR3 reads CASSPLAGGAYEQYF. The CDR3 coding sequence is TGTGCCAGCAGCCCGTTAGCGGGTGGGGCCTACGAGCAGTACTTC. The chain couples TRBV7-2 to TRBJ2-7; 7 bases fit TRBD2. Looked up from germline, CDR1 is SGHTA and CDR2 is FQGNSA. The CDR3 consists of 15 residues. V gave up 5 bases and J gave up 2 bases; unmatched junction bases: 9.

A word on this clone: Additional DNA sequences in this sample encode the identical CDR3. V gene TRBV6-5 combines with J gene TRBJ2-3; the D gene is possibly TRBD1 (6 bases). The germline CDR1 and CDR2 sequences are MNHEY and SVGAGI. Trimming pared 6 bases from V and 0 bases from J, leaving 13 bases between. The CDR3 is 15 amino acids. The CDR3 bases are TGTGCCAGCAGACTACAGGGTATCAGCACAGATACGCAGTATTTT. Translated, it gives CASRLQGISTDTQYF.

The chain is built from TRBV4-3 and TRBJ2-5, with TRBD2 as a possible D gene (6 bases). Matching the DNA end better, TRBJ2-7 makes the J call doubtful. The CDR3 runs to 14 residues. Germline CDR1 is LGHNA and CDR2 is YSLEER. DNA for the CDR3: TGCGCCAGCAGCCAGGGCGGGATGTGGAACGAGCAGTACTTC. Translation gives CASSQGGMWNEQYF.

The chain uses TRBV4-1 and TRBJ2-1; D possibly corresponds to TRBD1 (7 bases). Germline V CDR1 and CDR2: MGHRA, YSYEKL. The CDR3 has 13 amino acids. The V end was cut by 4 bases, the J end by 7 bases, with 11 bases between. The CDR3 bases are TGCGCCAGCAGCCTTCCAGGGGGGAATGAGCAGTTCTTC. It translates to CASSLPGGNEQFF.

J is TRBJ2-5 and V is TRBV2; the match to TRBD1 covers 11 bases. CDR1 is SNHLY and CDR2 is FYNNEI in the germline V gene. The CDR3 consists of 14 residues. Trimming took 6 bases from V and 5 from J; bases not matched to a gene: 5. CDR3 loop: CASRTGTGGETQYF. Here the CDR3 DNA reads TGTGCCAGCAGAACCGGGACAGGGGGTGAGACCCAGTACTTC.

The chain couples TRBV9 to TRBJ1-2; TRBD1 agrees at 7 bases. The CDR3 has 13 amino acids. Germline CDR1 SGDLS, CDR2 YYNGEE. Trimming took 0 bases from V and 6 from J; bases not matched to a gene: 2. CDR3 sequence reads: CASSVDTGDGYTF. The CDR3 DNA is TGTGCCAGCAGCGTAGACACAGGGGATGGCTACACCTTC.

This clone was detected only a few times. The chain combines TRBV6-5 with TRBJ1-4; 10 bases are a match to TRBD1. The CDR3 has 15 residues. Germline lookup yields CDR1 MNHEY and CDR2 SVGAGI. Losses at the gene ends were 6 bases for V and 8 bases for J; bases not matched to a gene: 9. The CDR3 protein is CASSYDRGRNEKLFF. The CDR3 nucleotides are TGTGCCAGCAGCTACGACAGGGGGCGTAACGAAAAACTGTTTTTT.

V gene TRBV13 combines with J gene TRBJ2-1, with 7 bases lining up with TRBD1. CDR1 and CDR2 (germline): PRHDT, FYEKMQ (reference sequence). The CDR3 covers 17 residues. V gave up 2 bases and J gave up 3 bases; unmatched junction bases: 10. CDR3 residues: CASSLRKKQGHYNEQFF. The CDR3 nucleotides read TGTGCCAGCAGCTTAAGGAAAAAACAGGGGCACTACAATGAGCAGTTCTTC.

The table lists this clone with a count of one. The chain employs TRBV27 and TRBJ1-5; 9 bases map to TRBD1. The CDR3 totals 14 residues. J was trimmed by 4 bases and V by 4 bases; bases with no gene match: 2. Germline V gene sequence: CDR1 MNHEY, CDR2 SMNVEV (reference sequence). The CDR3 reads CASSYRGRNQPQHF. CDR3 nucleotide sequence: TGTGCCAGCAGTTACAGGGGGCGGAATCAGCCCCAGCATTTT.